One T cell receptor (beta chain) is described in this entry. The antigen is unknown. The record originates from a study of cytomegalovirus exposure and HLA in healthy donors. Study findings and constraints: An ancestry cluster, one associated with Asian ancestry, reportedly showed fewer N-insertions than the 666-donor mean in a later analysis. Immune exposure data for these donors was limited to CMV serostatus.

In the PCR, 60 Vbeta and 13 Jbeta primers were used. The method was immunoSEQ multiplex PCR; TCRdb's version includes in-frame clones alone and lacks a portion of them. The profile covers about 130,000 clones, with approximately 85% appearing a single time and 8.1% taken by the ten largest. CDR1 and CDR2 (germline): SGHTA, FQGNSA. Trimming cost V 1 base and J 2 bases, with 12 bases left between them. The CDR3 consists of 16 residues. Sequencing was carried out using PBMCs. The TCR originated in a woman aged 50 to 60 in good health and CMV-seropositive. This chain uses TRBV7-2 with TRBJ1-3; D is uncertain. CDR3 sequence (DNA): TGTGCCAGCAGCTTAGGGACGACTAACGCTGGAAACACCATATATTTT. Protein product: CASSLGTTNAGNTIYF.